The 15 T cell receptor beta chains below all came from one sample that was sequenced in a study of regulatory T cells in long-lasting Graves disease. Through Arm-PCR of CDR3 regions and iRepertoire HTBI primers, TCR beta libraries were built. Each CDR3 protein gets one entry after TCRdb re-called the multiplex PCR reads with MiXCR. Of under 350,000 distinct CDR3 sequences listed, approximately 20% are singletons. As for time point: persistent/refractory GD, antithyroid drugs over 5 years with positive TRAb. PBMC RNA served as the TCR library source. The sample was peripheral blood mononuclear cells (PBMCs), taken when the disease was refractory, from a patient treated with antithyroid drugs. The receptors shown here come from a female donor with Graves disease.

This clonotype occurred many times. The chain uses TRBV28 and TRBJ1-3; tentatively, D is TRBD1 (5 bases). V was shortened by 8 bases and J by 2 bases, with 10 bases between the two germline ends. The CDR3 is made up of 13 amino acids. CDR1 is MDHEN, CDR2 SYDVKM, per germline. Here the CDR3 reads CASLTGTGNTIYF. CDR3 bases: TGTGCCAGCCTTACAGGAACTGGAAACACCATATATTTT.

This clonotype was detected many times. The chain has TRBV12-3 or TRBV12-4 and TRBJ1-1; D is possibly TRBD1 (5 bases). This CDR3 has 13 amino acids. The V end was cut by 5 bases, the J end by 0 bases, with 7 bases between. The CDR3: CASSGALNTEAFF. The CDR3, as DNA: TGTGCCAGCAGTGGGGCGCTGAACACTGAAGCTTTCTTT.

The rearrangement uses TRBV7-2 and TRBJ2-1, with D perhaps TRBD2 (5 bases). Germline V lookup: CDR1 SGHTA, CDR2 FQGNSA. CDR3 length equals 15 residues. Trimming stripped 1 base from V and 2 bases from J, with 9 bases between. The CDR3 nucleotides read TGTGCCAGCAGCTTAGAAGCGGCCACCTACAATGAGCAGTTCTTC. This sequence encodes CASSLEAATYNEQFF.

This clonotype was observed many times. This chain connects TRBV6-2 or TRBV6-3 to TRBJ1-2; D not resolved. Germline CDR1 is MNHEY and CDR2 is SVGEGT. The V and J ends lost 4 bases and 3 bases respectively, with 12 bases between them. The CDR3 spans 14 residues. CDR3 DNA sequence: TGTGCCAGCAGTTTGAGGGAGTACTACTATGGCTACACCTTC. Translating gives CASSLREYYYGYTF.

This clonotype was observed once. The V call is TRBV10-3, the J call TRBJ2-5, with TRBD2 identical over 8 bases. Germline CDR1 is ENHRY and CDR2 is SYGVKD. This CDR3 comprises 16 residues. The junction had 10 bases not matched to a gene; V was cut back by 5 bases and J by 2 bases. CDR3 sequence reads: CAISLGAGEGQETQYF. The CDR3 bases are TGTGCCATCAGTTTGGGAGCGGGAGAGGGACAAGAGACCCAGTACTTC.

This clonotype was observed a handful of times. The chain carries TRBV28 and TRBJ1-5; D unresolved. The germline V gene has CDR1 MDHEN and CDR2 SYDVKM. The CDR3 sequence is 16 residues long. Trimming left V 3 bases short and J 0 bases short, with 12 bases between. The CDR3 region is CASSLLWSPSNQPQHF. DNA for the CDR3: TGTGCCAGCAGTTTGCTGTGGTCCCCTAGCAATCAGCCCCAGCATTTT.

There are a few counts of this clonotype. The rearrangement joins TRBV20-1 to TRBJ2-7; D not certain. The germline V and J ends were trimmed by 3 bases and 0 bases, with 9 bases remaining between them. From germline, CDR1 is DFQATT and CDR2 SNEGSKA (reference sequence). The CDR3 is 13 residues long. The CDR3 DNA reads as TGCAGTGCTAGGAGGACGTCCTCCTACGAGCAGTACTTC. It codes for CSARRTSSYEQYF.

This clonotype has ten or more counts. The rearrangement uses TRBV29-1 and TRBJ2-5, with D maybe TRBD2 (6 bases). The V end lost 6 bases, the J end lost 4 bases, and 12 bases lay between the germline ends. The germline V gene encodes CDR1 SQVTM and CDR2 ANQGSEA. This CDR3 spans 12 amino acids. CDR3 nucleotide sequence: TGCAGCGTGACTAGTCTGTCAGAGACCCAGTACTTC. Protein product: CSVTSLSETQYF.

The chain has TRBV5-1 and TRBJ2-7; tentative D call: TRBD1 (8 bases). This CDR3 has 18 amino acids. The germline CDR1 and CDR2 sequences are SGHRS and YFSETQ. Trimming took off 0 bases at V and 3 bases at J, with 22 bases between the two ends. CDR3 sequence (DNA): TGCGCCAGCAGCTTGGTGGGGGGGACAGGTCTAACCTTCTACGAGCAGTACTTC. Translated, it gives CASSLVGGTGLTFYEQYF.

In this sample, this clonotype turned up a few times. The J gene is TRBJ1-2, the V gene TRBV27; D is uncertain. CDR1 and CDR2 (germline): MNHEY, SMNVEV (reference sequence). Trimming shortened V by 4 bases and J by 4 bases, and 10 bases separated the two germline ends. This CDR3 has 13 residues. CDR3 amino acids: CASSSNGPYGYTF. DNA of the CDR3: TGTGCCAGCAGTTCGAACGGTCCCTATGGCTACACCTTC.

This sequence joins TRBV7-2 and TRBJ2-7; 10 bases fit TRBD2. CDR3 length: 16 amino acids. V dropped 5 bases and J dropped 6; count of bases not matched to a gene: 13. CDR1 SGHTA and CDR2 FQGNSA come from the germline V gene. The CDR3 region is CASSPRTSGQRGEQYF. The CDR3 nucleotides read TGTGCCAGCAGCCCCCGGACTAGCGGACAAAGGGGCGAGCAGTACTTC.

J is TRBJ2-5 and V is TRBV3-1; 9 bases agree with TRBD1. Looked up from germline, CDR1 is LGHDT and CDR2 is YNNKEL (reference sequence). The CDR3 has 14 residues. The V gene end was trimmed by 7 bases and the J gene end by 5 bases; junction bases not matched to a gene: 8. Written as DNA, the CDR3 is TGTGCCAGCAAAGGGACAGGGCTAATTGAGACCCAGTACTTC. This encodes CASKGTGLIETQYF.

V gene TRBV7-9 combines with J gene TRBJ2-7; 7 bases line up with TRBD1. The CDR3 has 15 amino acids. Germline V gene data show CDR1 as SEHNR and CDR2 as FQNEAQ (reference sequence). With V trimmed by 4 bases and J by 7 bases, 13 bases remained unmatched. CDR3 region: CASSSMDRPGREQYF. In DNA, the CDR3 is TGTGCCAGCAGCTCCATGGACAGGCCGGGTAGGGAGCAGTACTTC.

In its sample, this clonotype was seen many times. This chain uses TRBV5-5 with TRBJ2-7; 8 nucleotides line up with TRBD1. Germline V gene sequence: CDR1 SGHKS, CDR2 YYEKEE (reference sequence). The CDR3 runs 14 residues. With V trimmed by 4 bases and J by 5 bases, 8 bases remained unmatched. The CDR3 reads CASSRTGRLDEQYF. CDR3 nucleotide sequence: TGTGCCAGCAGCCGGACAGGGAGATTAGACGAGCAGTACTTC.

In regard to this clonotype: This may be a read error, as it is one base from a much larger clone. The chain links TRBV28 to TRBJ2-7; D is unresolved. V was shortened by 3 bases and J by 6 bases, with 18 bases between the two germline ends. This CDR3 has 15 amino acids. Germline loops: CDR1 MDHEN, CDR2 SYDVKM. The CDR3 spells CASSFVHSGPAEQYF. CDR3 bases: TGTGCCAGCAGTTTTGTTCATTCCGGGCCTGCCGAGCAGTACTTC. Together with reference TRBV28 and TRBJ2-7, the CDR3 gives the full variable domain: DVKVTQSSRYLVKRTGEKVFLECVQDMDHENMFWYRQDPGLGLRLIYFSYDVKMKEKGDIPEGYSVSREKKERFSLILESASTNQTSMYLCASSFVHSGPAEQYFGPGTRLTVT.